This entry describes one T cell receptor beta chain. This clone was detected once. This receptor's antigen is unknown. Base qualities were left out, and no much larger clone turns up one base away. These data are taken from a study of human thymus T cells (dated by TCRdb to 2018 to 2021). About the study as a whole: TCR alpha and beta repertoires from roughly 8 infant thymus samples and a few related peripheral blood samples were characterized in the study. The cohort included six male and two female infants, with donor ages spanning 7 to 244 days. Paper-wide results and their limitations: The related research reported highly overlapping thymic TCR repertoires among unrelated individuals. On average, roughly 810,000 unique TCRB clonotypes were obtained from thymus samples, compared with about 84,000 from blood samples. V and J gene segment usage appeared biased in both thymic and peripheral blood repertoires.

Spanning cysteine to phenylalanine, the CDR3 consists of 14 amino acids. Only CDR3 DNA is held: 42 bases, read in frame from base 1. CDR1 and CDR2 were assigned from the germline V gene as MNHNS and SASEGT. Compared with germline, V lacks 3 bases and J lacks 5 bases; bases without a gene match: 6. Using the immunoSEQ multiplex PCR assay, the TCRB and TCRAD loci were amplified from a standardized quantity of quality-controlled genomic DNA. The amplicons spanned the V(D)J region and were long enough to cover the CDR3 and allow V and J genes to be identified. Amplicon sequencing was performed on an Illumina platform through the commercial immunoSEQ service. Per the authors' processing: Primer bias and sequencing errors were corrected using previously described methods, and TCRAD and TCRB definitions followed the IMGT database. Analysis of the repertoires was done with immunoSEQ Analyzer 3.0 and VDJTools and included basic statistics, V/J segment usage, diversity estimates, rarefaction and pairwise overlap. Chao1, ChaoE, Efron-Thisted, Shannon and inverse Simpson indices were used to estimate diversity, which was also estimated on datasets down-sampled to the smallest sample. Repertoire overlap was assessed by strict matching of CDR3 nucleotide sequence, V gene and J gene, and clustering was done by Jaccard-based multidimensional scaling. The table comes from immuneACCESS by way of TCRdb, which keeps in-frame sequences with V and J called. Part of the clones is missing from these tables; in studies checked, under half for an unresolved V gene and the rest for unknown reasons. V and J calls and clone size are given by that table; D and trimming were obtained from the DNA. The sample table holds some 120,000 clones, of which around 96% were seen once. Of the sample, 0.02% to 0.03% is held by the ten largest clones.

Thymus tissue was collected as surgical resects that were removed during corrective cardiac surgery. Immunologically healthy infants undergoing open corrective cardiac surgery for congenital heart defects in Finland were used as donors. Thymocytes were freed from the tissue by mechanical means and kept at -70 degrees C as pellets of roughly 9-30 million cells. A QIAsymphony instrument was used to extract genomic DNA from frozen cell pellets. This sequence uses TRBV6-1 and TRBJ1-1, with TRBD1 identical over 7 junction bases. The source is a boy younger than two with a congenital heart defect but otherwise immunologically healthy. The sample was thymus tissue. In nucleotides, the sequence is TGTGCCAGCAGTGAGGCCCCAGGGGGGACTGAAGCTTTCTTT. This encodes CASSEAPGGTEAFF.